This entry describes one T cell receptor (beta chain). TCRdb re-derived calls from the PCR reads in MiXCR, one entry per CDR3 protein. The sample records about 18,000 distinct CDR3 sequences, roughly 62% being singletons. This CDR3 region has 18 residues. Germline V gene sequence: CDR1 SGHRS, CDR2 YFSETQ. The trim removed 0 bases at V and 2 bases at J, leaving 5 bases unmatched. This sample is part of a study of vaccination and CD4 T cells after COVID-19. About the study: Nasal swab PCR showed SARS-CoV-2 in convalescent patients, some ten with mild and one with severe disease. Two of the convalescents were Hispanic, and the group consisted of six males and four females.

The sequence derives from a human donor who had recovered from COVID-19. The chain employs TRBV5-1 and TRBJ2-3, with 14 bases fitting TRBD2. This sample comprised CD4+ T cells from blood, obtained after SARS-CoV-2 vaccination. DNA of the CDR3: TGCGCCAGCAGCTTGGGGACTAGCGGGAGGTCGGACACAGATACGCAGTATTTT. Amino acid sequence: CASSLGTSGRSDTDTQYF.